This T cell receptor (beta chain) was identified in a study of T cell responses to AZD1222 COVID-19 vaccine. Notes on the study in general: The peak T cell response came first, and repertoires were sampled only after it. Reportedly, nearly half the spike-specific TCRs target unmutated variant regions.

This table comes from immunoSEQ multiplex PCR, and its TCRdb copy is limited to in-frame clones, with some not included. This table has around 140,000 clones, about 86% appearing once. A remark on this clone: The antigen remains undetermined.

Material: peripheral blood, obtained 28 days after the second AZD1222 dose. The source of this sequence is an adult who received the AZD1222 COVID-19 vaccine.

This CDR3 is CAWSFAGQGANQPQHF. DNA for the CDR3: TGTGCCTGGAGTTTCGCGGGACAGGGGGCGAATCAGCCCCAGCATTTT. The chain joins TRBV30 to TRBJ1-5; 12 bases map to TRBD1. The trim removed 2 bases at V and 4 bases at J, leaving 6 bases unmatched. CDR1 and CDR2 (germline): GTSNPN, SVGIG (reference sequence). The length of the CDR3 is 16 residues.